This T cell receptor beta chain was recorded in a study of blood T cell repertoires in COVID-19. At the level of the study: The origin of the acute and convalescent COVID-19 samples was the United States, Italy and Spain.

From germline, CDR1 is SNHLY and CDR2 FYNNEI. V trimming: 6 bases; J trimming: 5 bases; junction bases outside the gene matches: 8. The CDR3 spans 14 residues. Original methodology: How many nucleated cells were present was estimated from reference gene primer amplification. Repertoires were generated with immunoSEQ multiplex PCR, while TCRdb's copy carries only in-frame clones and drops some. Clone size and V and J calls were adopted from that table, with D and trimming inferred from the DNA. The sample holds roughly 170,000 clones, around nine tenths seen once. The chain employs TRBV2 and TRBJ1-1; 8 bases agree with TRBD1. The origin of this receptor is a man aged 40-50 years with active or convalescent COVID-19. The sample consisted of peripheral blood. This chain's CDR3 is CASSLGTGRTEAFF. The CDR3, as DNA: TGTGCCAGCAGCCTGGGGACAGGTCGGACTGAAGCTTTCTTT.